This T cell receptor beta chain emerged from a study of identical twins. As concerns this clonotype: Its antigen is still unknown.

Via MiXCR, TCRdb re-called the 5' RACE reads, giving one row per CDR3 protein. The data show approximately 600,000 distinct CDR3 sequences, with less than 9% seen just once and 1.6% held by the top ten. The study, taken as a whole, reports: An excess of low generation probability was shown by twin-shared out-of-frame alpha sequences. Models underestimated how often monozygotic twins shared out-of-frame TCR alpha. Insertions were reduced in abundant cord blood beta clonotypes but not in memory repertoires.

Germline V gene sequence: CDR1 ENHRY, CDR2 SYGVKD. V was trimmed by 3 bases and J by 5 bases, leaving 10 bases between them. The CDR3 contains 13 residues. The sample was also linked to a second study, of yellow fever vaccine responses in identical twins.

The specimen was PBMCs. The clonotype comes from a young woman in good health. The genes are TRBV10-3 and TRBJ1-2; no clear D. The CDR3 spells CAISDSSGYGYTF. CDR3 nucleotides: TGTGCCATCAGTGATTCATCGGGGTATGGCTACACCTTC.